The 14 T cell receptor beta chains below were found in one sample sequenced in a study of Ad26.COV2.S vaccination and SARS-CoV-2 variants. Only in-frame clones appear in the TCRdb table, and some are missing; sequencing was by immunoSEQ multiplex PCR. The sample carries about 460,000 clones, 80% to 90% recorded once. Treatment: around 19 received Ad26.COV2.S at low or high dose, single or two shots; about 5 received placebo; per-sample allocation not given. Sampling occurred on day 63 after the first vaccine or placebo injection. The specimen was peripheral blood, collected in a trial of Ad26.COV2.S vaccine versus placebo. The source of these receptors is a person aged 18-60 years who received the Ad26.COV2.S COVID-19 vaccine or a placebo.

The chain links TRBV30 to TRBJ1-5; TRBD1 might be the D (6 bases). This CDR3 is built from 14 residues. Germline V gene lookup returns CDR1 GTSNPN and CDR2 SVGIG (reference sequence). Between the trimmed V and J ends, which lost 0 bases and 4 bases, there was a span of 10 bases. The CDR3 DNA follows: TGTGCCTGGAGTGTAGGTCAGGGGAATCAGCCCCAGCATTTT. It encodes CAWSVGQGNQPQHF.

The rearrangement links TRBV5-1 to TRBJ2-1; TRBD2 matches at 7 bases. Germline V gene sequence: CDR1 SGHRS, CDR2 YFSETQ. The CDR3 extends over 14 amino acids. With V trimmed by 4 bases and J by 7 bases, 8 bases remained unmatched. CDR3 DNA sequence: TGCGCCAGCAGCCTCTCAGCGGGGATAAATGAGCAGTTCTTC. Translating gives CASSLSAGINEQFF.

The V call is TRBV27, the J call TRBJ1-5; D is unresolved. Germline CDR1 reads MNHEY; CDR2 reads SMNVEV (reference sequence). Deletions cut 4 bases from V and 3 bases from J, with 7 bases between. The CDR3 has 13 amino acids. The DNA for the CDR3 is TGTGCCAGCAGTTGGGATGTCAATCAGCCCCAGCATTTT. It codes for CASSWDVNQPQHF.

The V and J genes are TRBV28 and TRBJ2-1; TRBD1 or TRBD2 may be the D gene (5 bases each). The CDR3 contains 12 residues. Trimming pared 1 base from V and 10 bases from J, leaving 8 bases between. CDR1 and CDR2 (germline): MDHEN, SYDVKM. As DNA, the CDR3 is TGTGCCAGCAGTTTATTGGGGGACGAGCAGTTCTTC. Residues: CASSLLGDEQFF.

V and J are TRBV6-6 and TRBJ2-7; a weak D match, TRBD2 (6 bases). The CDR3 is made up of 15 amino acids. The germline gives CDR1 MNHNY, CDR2 SVGAGI (reference sequence). Trimming removed 10 bases from V and 1 base from J, with 20 bases in between. The CDR3 DNA is TGTGCCACCAGCACCCGGCGGAGGGGATCCTACGAGCAGTACTTC. This encodes CATSTRRRGSYEQYF.

This chain uses TRBV5-6 with TRBJ1-5, with D hard to call. CDR3 length: 14 residues. Germline CDR1 is SGHDT and CDR2 is YYEEEE. V gave up 3 bases and J gave up 2 bases, with 9 bases separating them. The CDR3 reads CASSSVGGNQPQHF. CDR3 coding DNA: TGTGCCAGCAGCTCGGTCGGGGGCAATCAGCCCCAGCATTTT.

The chain is built from TRBV18 and TRBJ2-1; tentative D call: TRBD1 (5 bases). The CDR3 runs to 15 residues. V dropped 1 base and J dropped 0 bases, with 7 bases sitting between them. CDR1 is KGHSH, CDR2 LQKENI, per germline. The CDR3 loop is CASSPQDSSYNEQFF. For the CDR3, the DNA is TGTGCCAGCTCACCACAAGACAGCTCCTACAATGAGCAGTTCTTC.

The V call is TRBV6-4, the J call TRBJ2-7, with D perhaps TRBD1 or TRBD2 (6 bases each). Germline lookup yields CDR1 MRHNA and CDR2 SNTAGT. The CDR3 consists of 14 residues. V lost 2 bases and J 4 bases, leaving 12 bases between the germline ends. The CDR3 loop reads CASSDRGPKYEQYF. The CDR3 DNA reads as TGTGCCAGCAGTGACCGGGGGCCAAAATACGAGCAGTACTTC.

The rearrangement uses TRBV7-3 and TRBJ1-2; maybe TRBD1 (5 bases). CDR1 is SGHTA and CDR2 is FQGTGA in the germline V gene. This CDR3 region has 15 residues. The germline V and J ends were trimmed by 5 bases and 6 bases, with 19 bases remaining between them. DNA for the CDR3: TGTGCCAGCAGCCCGGCGGGGGGAGATCTCCATGGCTACACCTTC. Translation gives CASSPAGGDLHGYTF.

This chain links TRBV9 with TRBJ2-1, with D maybe TRBD1 (6 bases). Per the germline V gene, CDR1 is SGDLS and CDR2 is YYNGEE. CDR3 length equals 15 residues. V shed 2 bases and J shed 5 bases, with 14 bases lying between them. The CDR3 here is CASSVGSRGHNEQFF. The CDR3 DNA reads TGTGCCAGCAGCGTCGGTAGCAGGGGACACAATGAGCAGTTCTTC.

The rearrangement joins TRBV4-1 to TRBJ2-7, with D tentatively TRBD1 (6 bases). The V gene lost 0 bases and the J gene lost 7 bases, with 25 bases spanning the gap. Germline V gene sequence: CDR1 MGHRA, CDR2 YSYEKL. The CDR3 is made up of 18 amino acids. CDR3 DNA: TGCGCCAGCAGCCAAGATTGGGGGTTCGGACAGTCCCTTTTTGAGCAGTACTTC. Its protein is CASSQDWGFGQSLFEQYF.

The rearrangement uses TRBV27 and TRBJ2-1; D perhaps matches TRBD1 (6 bases). V lost 8 bases and J 6 bases, leaving 11 bases between the germline ends. Germline V lookup: CDR1 MNHEY, CDR2 SMNVEV (reference sequence). The CDR3 has 12 amino acids. CDR3 nucleotides: TGTGCCAGCTGGGACACCAGCAATGAGCAGTTCTTC. Protein: CASWDTSNEQFF.

V and J are TRBV6-2 or TRBV6-3 and TRBJ1-1, with D possibly TRBD1 on 6 matching bases. V lost 2 bases and J 3 bases, leaving 13 bases between the germline ends. Germline loops: CDR1 MNHEY, CDR2 SVGEGT. CDR3 length: 15 amino acids. The CDR3 DNA sequence: TGTGCCAGCAGTTACGTCGGGGGCTTGGACACTGAAGCTTTCTTT. Translating gives CASSYVGGLDTEAFF.

This sequence joins TRBV5-5 and TRBJ1-4, with D possibly being TRBD1 (5 bases). Germline CDR1 reads SGHKS; CDR2 reads YYEKEE (reference sequence). V was shortened by 8 bases and J by 8 bases, with 16 bases between the two germline ends. CDR3 length: 13 residues. The CDR3 sequence is CASSRQGDEKLFF. CDR3 nucleotides: TGTGCCAGTAGCCGGCAGGGTGACGAAAAACTGTTTTTT. Drawing the rest from reference TRBV5-5 and TRBJ1-4, the complete variable domain is DAGVTQSPTHLIKTRGQQVTLRCSPISGHKSVSWYQQVLGQGPQFIFQYYEKEERGRGNFPDRFSARQFPNYSSELNVNALLLGDSALYLCASSRQGDEKLFFGSGTQLSVL.